The sequence of this T cell receptor (beta chain) was determined in a study of blood T cell repertoires in COVID-19. Individuals aged roughly 18 to 95 years were recruited from fewer than 30 US areas. V lost 0 bases to trimming and J lost 3 bases, with 9 bases between them. Germline V CDR1 and CDR2: MGHRA, YSYEKL. The CDR3 is 15 amino acids. Sequenced by immunoSEQ multiplex PCR; TCRdb stores in-frame clones only, minus some. The sample has around 300,000 clones; 90% are singletons. Sequencing input: PBMCs or T cells enriched from blood (not recorded which). The chain carries TRBV4-1 and TRBJ1-5; no clear D. The receptor was isolated from a woman aged 18-35 years with acute COVID-19. CDR3 loop: CASSQDWRANQPQHF. The CDR3 nucleotides are TGCGCCAGCAGCCAAGATTGGCGGGCCAATCAGCCCCAGCATTTT.